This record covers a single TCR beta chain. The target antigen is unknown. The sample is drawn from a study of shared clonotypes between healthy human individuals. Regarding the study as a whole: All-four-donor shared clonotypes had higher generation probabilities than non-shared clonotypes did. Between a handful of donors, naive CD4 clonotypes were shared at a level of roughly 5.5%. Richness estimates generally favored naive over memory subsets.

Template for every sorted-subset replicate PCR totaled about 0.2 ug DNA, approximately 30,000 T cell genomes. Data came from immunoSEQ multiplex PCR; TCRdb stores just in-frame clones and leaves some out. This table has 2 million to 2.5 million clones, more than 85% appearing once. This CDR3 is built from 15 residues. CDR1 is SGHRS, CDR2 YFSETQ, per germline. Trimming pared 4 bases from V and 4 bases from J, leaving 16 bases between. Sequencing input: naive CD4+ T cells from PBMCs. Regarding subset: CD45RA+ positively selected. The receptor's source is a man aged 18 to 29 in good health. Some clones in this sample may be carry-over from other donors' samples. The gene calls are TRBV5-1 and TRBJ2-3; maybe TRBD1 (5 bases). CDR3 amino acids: CASSEVGVKADTQYF. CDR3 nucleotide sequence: TGCGCCAGCAGCGAGGTAGGGGTTAAAGCAGATACGCAGTATTTT.